Below, 18 T cell receptor beta chains from the same sample are listed, as sequenced in a study of shared clonotypes between healthy human individuals. Produced via immunoSEQ multiplex PCR; TCRdb's table is partial and in-frame only. The repertoire consists of 2 million to 3 million clones, with around nine tenths occurring once and the leading ten covering over 0.12%. The sample comprised naive CD4+ T cells sorted from blood. As for subset: CD45RA+ positively selected. The receptors come from a man between 18 and 35 years old in good health.

This chain connects TRBV7-2 to TRBJ2-5; D is possibly TRBD2 (6 bases). The CDR3 has 18 residues. Germline values: CDR1 SGHTA, CDR2 FQGNSA. Trimming cost V 2 bases and J 6 bases, with 25 bases left between them. This CDR3 is CASSLKTRDSLSPKTQYF. Here the CDR3 DNA reads TGTGCCAGCAGCTTAAAAACCCGGGACTCTCTTTCCCCAAAGACCCAGTACTTC.

This clone was found once. The chain links TRBV5-5 to TRBJ2-7; D is perhaps TRBD2 (5 bases). The CDR3 runs 15 residues. The V end was cut by 0 bases, the J end by 0 bases, with 10 bases between. Germline CDR1 SGHKS, CDR2 YYEKEE (reference sequence). This CDR3 reads CASSLGGRVSYEQYF. CDR3 sequence (DNA): TGTGCCAGCAGCTTGGGTGGGCGGGTCTCCTACGAGCAGTACTTC. Supplemented by reference TRBV5-5 and TRBJ2-7, the full variable domain reads DAGVTQSPTHLIKTRGQQVTLRCSPISGHKSVSWYQQVLGQGPQFIFQYYEKEERGRGNFPDRFSARQFPNYSSELNVNALLLGDSALYLCASSLGGRVSYEQYFGPGTRLTVT.

This clone was seen a single time. This chain links TRBV5-4 with TRBJ2-3, with TRBD2 matching 12 bases. Unmatched junction bases numbered 5, after V lost 4 bases and J lost 5 bases. The germline V gene has CDR1 SGHNT and CDR2 YYREEE (reference sequence). The CDR3 runs 15 residues. The CDR3 nucleotides read TGTGCCAGCAGCCTCCCGGGACTAGCGGGAGATACGCAGTATTTT. This encodes CASSLPGLAGDTQYF.

V usage is TRBV5-1 and J usage is TRBJ2-4; perhaps TRBD1 as D (5 bases). Looked up from germline, CDR1 is SGHRS and CDR2 is YFSETQ. The ends were cut back, 1 base at V and 5 bases at J, with 10 bases in the middle. This CDR3 contains 14 residues. The CDR3 loop is CASSLLGAENIQYF. Written as DNA, the CDR3 is TGCGCCAGCAGCTTGTTAGGGGCGGAAAACATTCAGTACTTC. Filled out from reference TRBV5-1 and TRBJ2-4, the complete variable domain reads KAGVTQTPRYLIKTRGQQVTLSCSPISGHRSVSWYQQTPGQGLQFLFEYFSETQRNKGNFPGRFSGRQFSNSRSEMNVSTLELGDSALYLCASSLLGAENIQYFGAGTRLSVL.

The J gene is TRBJ1-3, the V gene TRBV19; 8 bases line up with TRBD1. J was trimmed by 4 bases and V by 8 bases; bases with no gene match: 10. Per germline, CDR1 LNHDA and CDR2 SQIVND (reference sequence). The CDR3 covers 15 residues. The CDR3 loop reads CASDSGGRSGNTIYF. CDR3 DNA sequence: TGTGCCAGTGACTCAGGGGGCCGAAGCGGAAACACCATATATTTT.

The V gene is TRBV11-2, the J gene TRBJ2-7, with a tentative D call TRBD2 (5 bases). This CDR3 is 14 amino acids long. The V gene lost 5 bases and the J gene lost 3 bases, with 14 bases spanning the gap. CDR1 and CDR2 from the germline V gene are SGHAT and FQNNGV. CDR3 nucleotides: TGTGCCAGCAGCCCTTTAACGGGGAACTACGAGCAGTACTTC. Amino acid sequence: CASSPLTGNYEQYF.

The chain is built from TRBV28 and TRBJ2-1, with D perhaps assigned TRBD1 or TRBD2 (5 bases each). Looked up from germline, CDR1 is MDHEN and CDR2 is SYDVKM. The CDR3 runs 14 residues. Trimming removed 4 bases at V and 5 bases at J, with 12 bases between. The CDR3 DNA sequence: TGTGCCAGCAGTTCGGGACGGATTAACAATGAGCAGTTCTTC. This translates into CASSSGRINNEQFF. Full variable domain (missing parts from reference TRBV28 and TRBJ2-1): DVKVTQSSRYLVKRTGEKVFLECVQDMDHENMFWYRQDPGLGLRLIYFSYDVKMKEKGDIPEGYSVSREKKERFSLILESASTNQTSMYLCASSSGRINNEQFFGPGTRLTVL.

This chain links TRBV10-3 with TRBJ1-1, with D hard to call. V was cut by 4 bases and J by 0 bases, with 12 bases left in between. The CDR3 is made up of 15 amino acids. Germline V CDR1 and CDR2: ENHRY, SYGVKD. CDR3: CAISALASLNTEAFF. DNA of the CDR3: TGTGCCATCAGTGCTTTGGCCAGTTTGAACACTGAAGCTTTCTTT.

The chain is built from TRBV6-6 and TRBJ2-7; D uncertain. CDR3 size: 12 residues. CDR1 and CDR2 (germline): MNHNY, SVGAGI (reference sequence). V gave up 6 bases and J gave up 2 bases, with 8 bases separating them. The CDR3 here is CASSIVTYEQYF. CDR3 in DNA: TGTGCCAGCAGCATCGTCACCTACGAGCAGTACTTC.

This rearrangement joins TRBV11-2 to TRBJ2-7; 12 bases align to TRBD2. The germline CDR1 and CDR2 sequences are SGHAT and FQNNGV. V shed 5 bases and J 4 bases; nucleotides not matched to a gene: 6. The CDR3 runs to 15 residues. The CDR3 region has the DNA TGTGCCAGCAGCCCGCGGACTAGCGGGATATACGAGCAGTACTTC. It encodes CASSPRTSGIYEQYF. The variable domain in full, with the rest retrieved from reference TRBV11-2 and TRBJ2-7, is EAGVAQSPRYKIIEKRQSVAFWCNPISGHATLYWYQQILGQGPKLLIQFQNNGVVDDSQLPKDRFSAERLKGVDSTLKIQPAKLEDSAVYLCASSPRTSGIYEQYFGPGTRLTVT.

The chain combines TRBV27 with TRBJ1-4; 8 nucleotides agree with TRBD1. CDR1 and CDR2 (germline): MNHEY, SMNVEV (reference sequence). Trimming cost V 7 bases and J 3 bases; bases outside gene matches: 7. The CDR3 runs to 15 residues. The CDR3 loop reads CASTKGGQANEKLFF. CDR3 nucleotide sequence: TGTGCCAGCACAAAGGGGGGACAGGCTAATGAAAAACTGTTTTTT.

This chain connects TRBV5-1 to TRBJ2-5; possibly TRBD1 for D (6 bases). The V gene's germline CDR1 is SGHRS and CDR2 YFSETQ. The CDR3 contains 13 residues. V lost 4 bases, J lost 4 bases, and 11 bases lay in between. The CDR3 region has the DNA TGCGCCAGCAGCGCCTCCAGGGGAGAGACCCAGTACTTC. This translates into CASSASRGETQYF. The whole variable domain, remainder taken from reference TRBV5-1 and TRBJ2-5, is KAGVTQTPRYLIKTRGQQVTLSCSPISGHRSVSWYQQTPGQGLQFLFEYFSETQRNKGNFPGRFSGRQFSNSRSEMNVSTLELGDSALYLCASSASRGETQYFGPGTRLLVL.

The V call is TRBV7-9, the J call TRBJ2-3, with 7 positions matching TRBD2. CDR1 is SEHNR and CDR2 is FQNEAQ in the germline V gene (reference sequence). The trim removed 1 base at V and 5 bases at J, leaving 9 bases unmatched. There are 16 residues in the CDR3. DNA for the CDR3: TGTGCCAGCAGCTTAGGGGTAGCGGGCGGTTTAGATACGCAGTATTTT. It encodes CASSLGVAGGLDTQYF.

This clone was picked up one time. The chain carries TRBV7-9 and TRBJ2-3; D remains ambiguous. V was shortened by 4 bases and J by 5 bases, with 13 bases between the two germline ends. In germline, CDR1 is SEHNR, CDR2 FQNEAQ (reference sequence). This CDR3 has 14 residues. The CDR3 DNA reads as TGTGCCAGCAGCTCCGACATTCTGGTAGATACGCAGTATTTT. It codes for CASSSDILVDTQYF.

The chain couples TRBV6-5 to TRBJ1-5, with no clear D. There are 13 residues in the CDR3. Trimming took off 6 bases at V and 2 bases at J, with 8 bases between the two ends. Germline V gene data show CDR1 as MNHEY and CDR2 as SVGAGI. This CDR3 is CASRLTGNQPQHF. CDR3 DNA sequence: TGTGCCAGCAGGCTCACGGGCAATCAGCCCCAGCATTTT.

The chain carries TRBV28 and TRBJ2-1; D gene unclear. Germline CDR1 and CDR2: MDHEN and SYDVKM. The V gene lost 5 bases and the J gene lost 6 bases, with 20 bases spanning the gap. The length of the CDR3 is 16 residues. For the CDR3, the DNA is TGTGCCAGCAGTCCCCCTGGTTTTTTAGGGCTCAATGAGCAGTTCTTC. Translating gives CASSPPGFLGLNEQFF.

The V gene is TRBV7-2, the J gene TRBJ2-4; TRBD1 aligns across 8 bases. CDR1 is SGHTA and CDR2 is FQGNSA in the germline V gene. V trimming: 6 bases; J trimming: 5 bases; junction bases outside the gene matches: 3. The CDR3 consists of 13 residues. The CDR3 here is CASRYRGENIQYF. CDR3 nucleotides: TGTGCCAGCAGGTACAGGGGGGAAAACATTCAGTACTTC.

This clone was seen a single time. A read error may account for a junction end that differs from germline. In DNA form, the CDR3 reads TGTGCCAGCAGCCCGGGAGGGGGGAGGCCTGAGATCTTC. Translation gives CASSPGGGRPEIF. The chain recombines TRBV7-2 with TRBJ2-1, with 8 positions matching TRBD2. The CDR3 length is 13 residues. Germline V CDR1 and CDR2: SGHTA, FQGNSA.